What follows are 30 T cell receptor beta chains derived from one specimen sequenced in a study of shared clonotypes between healthy human individuals. Some clones are missing from TCRdb's copy, which holds only in-frame ones; the method was immunoSEQ multiplex PCR. The sample holds roughly 2.1 million clones, about 92% seen once. Naive-designated CD8 cells lacked CD45RO, were positively enriched for CCR7, and omitted terminally differentiated effector memory CD45RA+ cells. Input material: naive CD8+ T cells from PBMCs. All receptors come from a man younger than 35 in good health. Some clones in this sample may be carry-over from other donors' samples.

The V and J genes are TRBV28 and TRBJ2-1; 7 bases map to TRBD2. From germline, CDR1 is MDHEN and CDR2 SYDVKM. This CDR3 has 17 residues. Trimming at V came to 4 bases and at J to 3 bases, leaving 12 bases not matched to a gene. The CDR3 DNA sequence: TGTGCCAGCAGTTACACGATAGTAGCGGGTCTCTACAATGAGCAGTTCTTC. This codes for CASSYTIVAGLYNEQFF.

The rearrangement links TRBV6-6 to TRBJ2-7; 7 positions agree with TRBD1. V trimming: 5 bases; J trimming: 6 bases; junction bases outside the gene matches: 10. The CDR3 contains 14 residues. The germline V gene has CDR1 MNHNY and CDR2 SVGAGI (reference sequence). As DNA, the CDR3 is TGTGCCAGCAGTCCTGACAGGGTCGGGACCGAGCAGTACTTC. Protein product: CASSPDRVGTEQYF.

J is TRBJ2-7 and V is TRBV11-3; 8 bases line up with TRBD2. The germline V gene encodes CDR1 SGHNT and CDR2 YENEEA. Germline trimming cut 5 bases from V and 0 bases from J; bases unmatched to any gene: 6. The CDR3 runs to 15 residues. The CDR3 bases are TGTGCCAGCAGCCGTAGCGGGATATACTCCTACGAGCAGTACTTC. Protein sequence: CASSRSGIYSYEQYF.

V is TRBV29-1 and J is TRBJ2-7; TRBD2 might be the D (5 bases). The germline gives CDR1 SQVTM, CDR2 ANQGSEA. Trimming took 4 bases from V and 2 from J, leaving 15 bases between them. There are 14 residues in the CDR3. The CDR3 nucleotides are TGCAGCGTTGCCGCGGGCATCGCAACCTACGAGCAGTACTTC. The encoded protein is CSVAAGIATYEQYF.

V and J are TRBV7-6 and TRBJ2-7; D ambiguous. Trimming left V 5 bases short and J 2 bases short, with 13 bases between. The length of the CDR3 is 14 residues. Germline CDR1 is SGHVS and CDR2 is FNYEAQ. CDR3 bases: TGTGCCAGCAGCCCTGGACGAATAACCTACGAGCAGTACTTC. This gives the protein CASSPGRITYEQYF.

The chain employs TRBV11-3 and TRBJ2-1, with D unclear. The CDR3 runs to 12 residues. V gave up 5 bases and J gave up 6 bases, with 8 bases separating them. Germline loops: CDR1 SGHNT, CDR2 YENEEA. For the CDR3, the DNA is TGTGCCAGCAGCCCGACTTCCAATGAGCAGTTCTTC. This gives the protein CASSPTSNEQFF.

This CDR3 reads CASSFGEVFEQYF. CDR3 sequence (DNA): TGTGCCAGCAGTTTCGGGGAAGTATTCGAGCAGTACTTC. V usage is TRBV27 and J usage is TRBJ2-7; D may be TRBD2 (5 bases). The CDR3 spans 13 residues. V lost 3 bases and J lost 6, with 12 bases in between. Germline V gene sequence: CDR1 MNHEY, CDR2 SMNVEV (reference sequence).

This clone has just one count. The rearrangement joins TRBV5-1 to TRBJ2-2; D is possibly TRBD2 (5 bases). Trimming removed 0 bases at V and 6 bases at J, with 9 bases between. Germline lookup yields CDR1 SGHRS and CDR2 YFSETQ. The CDR3 extends over 14 amino acids. CDR3 bases: TGCGCCAGCAGCTTGGCTCGGGGAGCCGGGGAGCTGTTTTTT. This encodes CASSLARGAGELFF. Together with reference TRBV5-1 and TRBJ2-2, the CDR3 gives the full variable domain: KAGVTQTPRYLIKTRGQQVTLSCSPISGHRSVSWYQQTPGQGLQFLFEYFSETQRNKGNFPGRFSGRQFSNSRSEMNVSTLELGDSALYLCASSLARGAGELFFGEGSRLTVL.

V gene TRBV10-2 combines with J gene TRBJ2-3; no reliable D call. CDR3 length: 14 residues. Trimming pared 6 bases from V and 3 bases from J, leaving 13 bases between. Looked up from germline, CDR1 is WSHSY and CDR2 is SAAADI. The CDR3 spells CASRTPWGTDTQYF. The CDR3 DNA follows: TGCGCCAGCAGGACGCCCTGGGGTACAGATACGCAGTATTTT.

The chain is built from TRBV2 and TRBJ1-5, with D tentatively TRBD1 (6 bases). The germline V gene has CDR1 SNHLY and CDR2 FYNNEI. Trimming stripped 7 bases from V and 4 bases from J, with 17 bases between. The CDR3 consists of 15 residues. The CDR3 DNA reads TGTGCCAGCAAGAGGGACAACCTTCAAAATCAGCCCCAGCATTTT. Amino acids: CASKRDNLQNQPQHF.

The V gene is TRBV4-3, the J gene TRBJ2-7; D is perhaps TRBD2 (5 bases). V was shortened by 0 bases and J by 2 bases, with 11 bases between the two germline ends. The CDR3 covers 15 residues. Germline lookup yields CDR1 LGHNA and CDR2 YSLEER. The CDR3 region has the DNA TGCGCCAGCAGCCAAGAATGGCAGGAGGCCTACGAGCAGTACTTC. Translated, it gives CASSQEWQEAYEQYF.

This clone came up once. This same CDR3 is encoded by further DNA sequences in the sample. The J gene is TRBJ2-1, the V gene TRBV28; 9 bases line up with TRBD2. The CDR3 length is 17 residues. Germline CDR1 MDHEN, CDR2 SYDVKM. J was trimmed by 0 bases and V by 6 bases; bases with no gene match: 9. This CDR3 reads CASSPGLAGSSYNEQFF. The DNA for the CDR3 is TGTGCCAGCAGCCCCGGCCTAGCGGGAAGCTCCTACAATGAGCAGTTCTTC.

The chain employs TRBV7-2 and TRBJ2-5, with a possible D match to TRBD2 (6 bases). CDR1 is SGHTA and CDR2 is FQGNSA in the germline V gene. Trimming shortened V by 6 bases and J by 5 bases, and 19 bases separated the two germline ends. The length of the CDR3 is 15 residues. CDR3 sequence reads: CASRPGESVYETQYF. In DNA form, the CDR3 reads TGTGCCAGCAGGCCGGGGGAGTCGGTGTACGAGACCCAGTACTTC.

V gene TRBV19 combines with J gene TRBJ1-1; no definite D call. Deletions cut 6 bases from V and 1 base from J, with 12 bases between. CDR1 is LNHDA, CDR2 SQIVND, per germline (reference sequence). The CDR3 covers 14 residues. CDR3 nucleotides: TGTGCCAGTAGATGGGGAAGCGCGAACACTGAAGCTTTCTTT. Its protein is CASRWGSANTEAFF. Full variable domain (missing parts from reference TRBV19 and TRBJ1-1): DGGITQSPKYLFRKEGQNVTLSCEQNLNHDAMYWYRQDPGQGLRLIYYSQIVNDFQKGDIAEGYSVSREKKESFPLTVTSAQKNPTAFYLCASRWGSANTEAFFGQGTRLTVV.

This clone was seen once. The sample has other DNA sequences that encode this CDR3 too. V is TRBV27 and J is TRBJ1-1; maybe TRBD1 (5 bases). This CDR3 is built from 14 residues. CDR1 is MNHEY and CDR2 is SMNVEV in the germline V gene (reference sequence). Trimming shortened V by 2 bases and J by 1 base, and 8 bases separated the two germline ends. In nucleotides, the CDR3 is TGTGCCAGCAGTTTAGACGGGGGGAACACTGAAGCTTTCTTT. It yields the protein CASSLDGGNTEAFF.

To note about this clone: A junction boundary mismatches the germline segment, possibly from a read error. The J gene is TRBJ1-1, the V gene TRBV6-1; 10 nucleotides match TRBD1. This CDR3 spans 12 amino acids. CDR1 is MNHNS and CDR2 is SASEGT in the germline V gene. CDR3 nucleotide sequence: TGTGCCAGCAGTGAAGCGCGGACAGGGGGAACATTT. Its translation is CASSEARTGGTF.

The V call is TRBV7-9, the J call TRBJ2-7; D call uncertain. CDR1 and CDR2 from the germline V gene are SEHNR and FQNEAQ (reference sequence). Deletions cut 1 base from V and 4 bases from J, with 11 bases between. CDR3 length: 14 amino acids. CDR3 in amino acids: CASSLDLGSYEQYF. DNA of the CDR3: TGTGCCAGCAGCTTAGATCTGGGGTCATACGAGCAGTACTTC.

The chain combines TRBV19 with TRBJ1-2; no reliable D call. Germline V gene data show CDR1 as LNHDA and CDR2 as SQIVND (reference sequence). The CDR3 extends over 16 amino acids. Trimming took 4 bases from V and 8 from J, leaving 23 bases between them. The CDR3 protein is CASSTLDLGVRRGYTF. CDR3 DNA sequence: TGTGCCAGTAGTACCCTAGATCTCGGGGTCCGAAGGGGCTACACCTTC.

The chain has TRBV27 and TRBJ1-2; 8 nucleotides line up with TRBD1. V shed 5 bases, J shed 8 bases, and the junction held 22 bases outside the gene matches. Germline V gene data show CDR1 as MNHEY and CDR2 as SMNVEV (reference sequence). CDR3 length: 18 amino acids. CDR3 in DNA: TGTGCCAGCAGTGCCTCTAGCCCCTTCGGACAGGGAATGGTCGGCTACACCTTC. Protein product: CASSASSPFGQGMVGYTF.

The CDR3 DNA is TGTGCCAGCAGTCCCGGACAGGGGGGATTAACTGAAGCTTTCTTT. Encoded protein: CASSPGQGGLTEAFF. V gene TRBV7-9 combines with J gene TRBJ1-1; 10 nucleotides agree with TRBD1. The ends lost 6 bases at V and 5 bases at J; junction bases unmatched: 9. In germline, CDR1 is SEHNR, CDR2 FQNEAQ (reference sequence). The CDR3 consists of 15 residues.

The J gene is TRBJ2-7, the V gene TRBV25-1; a possible D gene is TRBD2 (6 bases). The CDR3 is 10 amino acids. Trimming shortened V by 7 bases and J by 6 bases, and 7 bases separated the two germline ends. Germline V gene lookup returns CDR1 MGHDK and CDR2 SYGVNS. The DNA for the CDR3 is TGTGCCAGCATGGAGGGCGAGCAGTACTTC. Amino acids: CASMEGEQYF.

This chain joins TRBV4-2 and TRBJ1-5; 8 bases map to TRBD1. The CDR3 has 17 residues. Germline V gives CDR1 LGHNA, CDR2 YNFKEQ. V was clipped by 0 bases and J by 0 bases; unmatched bases: 4. Written as DNA, the CDR3 is TGTGCCAGCAGCCAAGAGAGGACAGGGTATAGCAATCAGCCCCAGCATTTT. Its translation: CASSQERTGYSNQPQHF.

Here the CDR3 DNA reads TGTGCCAGCAGTGCCGGAAACAGGGGACCTCGCGACATTCAGTACTTC. Protein product: CASSAGNRGPRDIQYF. The V call is TRBV2, the J call TRBJ2-4; TRBD1 aligns across 7 bases. The junction had 14 bases not matched to a gene; V was cut back by 4 bases and J by 8 bases. Looked up from germline, CDR1 is SNHLY and CDR2 is FYNNEI. The CDR3 has 16 amino acids.

The rearrangement links TRBV19 to TRBJ1-1; TRBD1 aligns across 7 bases. CDR1 and CDR2 (germline): LNHDA, SQIVND (reference sequence). Trimming at V came to 2 bases and at J to 9 bases, leaving 12 bases not matched to a gene. The CDR3 sequence is 15 residues long. CDR3 DNA sequence: TGTGCCAGTAGTATAAGGCACAGGGGAGTTGTCAAAGCTTTCTTT. Translated, it gives CASSIRHRGVVKAFF.

The chain employs TRBV4-2 and TRBJ1-1; D might be TRBD1 (5 bases). Trimming took off 4 bases at V and 2 bases at J, with 8 bases between the two ends. CDR3 length: 13 residues. CDR1 LGHNA and CDR2 YNFKEQ come from the germline V gene. This CDR3 is CASSPQGNTEAFF. CDR3 bases: TGTGCCAGCAGCCCCCAGGGTAACACTGAAGCTTTCTTT.

The sample holds one count of this clone. The chain links TRBV4-3 to TRBJ2-5, with a possible D match to TRBD2 (6 bases). The V gene's germline CDR1 is LGHNA and CDR2 YSLEER. This CDR3 has 17 residues. V was cut by 0 bases and J by 2 bases, with 16 bases left in between. The CDR3: CASSQEYGSGAQETQYF. In DNA form, the CDR3 reads TGCGCCAGCAGCCAAGAGTACGGTAGCGGAGCTCAAGAGACCCAGTACTTC.

A few counts support this clone. J is TRBJ1-1 and V is TRBV5-4; possibly TRBD1 for D (6 bases). V lost 3 bases and J lost 7, with 10 bases in between. The germline CDR1 and CDR2 sequences are SGHNT and YYREEE (reference sequence). The CDR3 runs 12 residues. This chain's CDR3 is CASSSGTYEAFF. The DNA for the CDR3 is TGTGCCAGCAGCTCCGGGACATATGAAGCTTTCTTT.

Here the CDR3 DNA reads TGCGCCAGCAGTGATGGGGGTGGCACTGAAGCTTTCTTT. Translation: CASSDGGGTEAFF. The chain links TRBV10-2 to TRBJ1-1; TRBD1 might be the D (5 bases). Deletions cut 3 bases from V and 4 bases from J, with 9 bases between. Per the germline V gene, CDR1 is WSHSY and CDR2 is SAAADI. This CDR3 has 13 amino acids.

The chain couples TRBV25-1 to TRBJ2-4; no definite D call. The CDR3 runs 15 residues. V lost 1 base, J lost 8 bases, and 15 bases lay in between. CDR1 and CDR2 (germline): MGHDK, SYGVNS. The CDR3 DNA sequence: TGTGCCAGCAGTGAATTTGGTGCGGAGTCAGACATTCAGTACTTC. It is translated as CASSEFGAESDIQYF. Full variable domain (rest looked up from reference TRBV25-1 and TRBJ2-4): EADIYQTPRYLVIGTGKKITLECSQTMGHDKMYWYQQDPGMELHLIHYSYGVNSTEKGDLSSESTVSRIRTEHFPLTLESARPSHTSQYLCASSEFGAESDIQYFGAGTRLSVL.

In its sample, this clone was seen once. V usage is TRBV19 and J usage is TRBJ1-1; D gene unclear. This CDR3 contains 14 residues. The ends were cut back, 2 bases at V and 5 bases at J, with 12 bases in the middle. Germline V CDR1 and CDR2: LNHDA, SQIVND (reference sequence). In nucleotides, the CDR3 is TGTGCCAGTAGTATATATGGTCGAGGGACTGAAGCTTTCTTT. Encoded protein: CASSIYGRGTEAFF.